The 14 T cell receptor beta chains presented below share a single source sample, sequenced in a study of blood T cell repertoires in COVID-19. The repertoire was sequenced with immunoSEQ multiplex PCR; TCRdb's copy has only in-frame clones and lacks some. The sample holds about 160,000 clones, roughly 81% seen once. The material sequenced was peripheral blood. These receptors all stem from a woman in her fifties or sixties with COVID-19, enrolled during active disease.

This clone is a singleton in its sample. The CDR3 loop is CASSQGGAMADTQYF. The DNA for the CDR3 is TGCGCCAGCAGCCAAGGGGGCGCGATGGCAGATACGCAGTATTTT. This rearrangement joins TRBV4-1 to TRBJ2-3, with D perhaps matching TRBD1 (5 bases). V lost 1 base and J 4 bases, leaving 12 bases between the germline ends. The V gene's germline CDR1 is MGHRA and CDR2 YSYEKL. There are 15 residues in the CDR3.

The rearrangement uses TRBV9 and TRBJ2-1; the D gene is possibly TRBD2 (6 bases). The CDR3 contains 15 residues. Germline CDR1 SGDLS, CDR2 YYNGEE. Trimming took off 0 bases at V and 7 bases at J, with 14 bases between the two ends. This CDR3 is CASSVGGGTMNEQFF. The CDR3 coding sequence is TGTGCCAGCAGCGTAGGAGGAGGGACGATGAATGAGCAGTTCTTC.

The chain carries TRBV4-3 and TRBJ2-3, with TRBD2 matching 11 bases. With V trimmed by 1 base and J by 5 bases, 8 bases remained unmatched. Per the germline V gene, CDR1 is LGHNA and CDR2 is YSLEER. The CDR3 has 17 amino acids. The CDR3: CASSQGLAGKVLDTQYF. In nucleotides, the CDR3 is TGCGCCAGCAGCCAAGGACTAGCGGGGAAGGTATTAGATACGCAGTATTTT.

This chain uses TRBV28 with TRBJ1-2; a possible D gene is TRBD1 (6 bases). The germline V gene encodes CDR1 MDHEN and CDR2 SYDVKM. This CDR3 region has 15 residues. The V end lost 2 bases, the J end lost 4 bases, and 14 bases lay between the germline ends. The CDR3, as DNA: TGTGCCAGCAGTTTACCCACAGGGTCTGGCTATGGCTACACCTTC. Amino acids: CASSLPTGSGYGYTF.

This chain connects TRBV5-4 to TRBJ2-7; 7 nucleotides agree with TRBD2. This CDR3 is built from 14 residues. J was trimmed by 7 bases and V by 1 base; bases with no gene match: 8. Germline CDR1 is SGHNT and CDR2 is YYREEE (reference sequence). The CDR3 loop reads CASSLKRDSGEQYF. The CDR3 DNA is TGTGCCAGCAGCTTGAAGCGGGATTCGGGGGAGCAGTACTTC.

The chain combines TRBV9 with TRBJ2-3; 8 positions agree with TRBD2. Trimming took 0 bases from V and 2 from J; bases not matched to a gene: 8. This CDR3 has 17 amino acids. Germline CDR1 reads SGDLS; CDR2 reads YYNGEE. DNA for the CDR3: TGTGCCAGCAGCGTAGGGGTTGCGGGGGGACCCACAGATACGCAGTATTTT. Its translation: CASSVGVAGGPTDTQYF.

This chain uses TRBV9 with TRBJ1-2; 8 bases line up with TRBD1. The ends lost 6 bases at V and 5 bases at J; junction bases unmatched: 15. The germline V gene has CDR1 SGDLS and CDR2 YYNGEE. CDR3 length: 16 amino acids. CDR3 coding DNA: TGTGCCAGCACGGGGGGTGCGACAGGGGTCGGGTATGGCTACACCTTC. It is translated as CASTGGATGVGYGYTF.

The chain is built from TRBV5-5 and TRBJ1-5, with TRBD1 matching over 8 bases. Germline trimming cut 1 base from V and 3 bases from J; bases unmatched to any gene: 6. Germline CDR1 SGHKS, CDR2 YYEKEE (reference sequence). The CDR3 contains 16 residues. The chain's CDR3 is CASSLISQGANQPQHF. CDR3 nucleotide sequence: TGTGCCAGCAGCTTGATCAGTCAGGGGGCCAATCAGCCCCAGCATTTT.

This chain links TRBV7-8 with TRBJ1-3, with no clear D. CDR3 length: 14 residues. Germline lookup yields CDR1 SGHVS and CDR2 FQNEAQ. V was pared by 1 base and J by 2 bases, with 6 bases between. The CDR3 reads CASSLDETGNTIYF. In DNA, the CDR3 is TGTGCCAGCAGCTTAGATGAGACTGGAAACACCATATATTTT.

This clone was recorded once. The chain combines TRBV19 with TRBJ1-1; D ambiguous. The germline V gene encodes CDR1 LNHDA and CDR2 SQIVND (reference sequence). Trimming cost V 6 bases and J 0 bases, with 11 bases left between them. The length of the CDR3 is 14 residues. The CDR3 protein is CASSPVSMNTEAFF. CDR3 nucleotide sequence: TGTGCCAGTAGCCCGGTGAGCATGAACACTGAAGCTTTCTTT.

V and J are TRBV11-3 and TRBJ2-1; 8 bases line up with TRBD1. The ends lost 5 bases at V and 3 bases at J; junction bases unmatched: 3. Per the germline V gene, CDR1 is SGHNT and CDR2 is YENEEA. The CDR3 runs to 14 residues. This chain's CDR3 is CASSRTGSYNEQFF. The CDR3 nucleotides are TGTGCCAGCAGCCGGACAGGGAGCTACAATGAGCAGTTCTTC.

This chain connects TRBV7-3 to TRBJ2-7; a possible D gene is TRBD1 (6 bases). CDR1 SGHTA and CDR2 FQGTGA come from the germline V gene. The CDR3 extends over 13 amino acids. Trimming stripped 5 bases from V and 6 bases from J, with 14 bases between. This CDR3 is CASSPGQIGEQYF. CDR3 DNA sequence: TGTGCCAGCAGCCCCGGACAGATAGGCGAGCAGTACTTC.

The J gene is TRBJ1-2, the V gene TRBV7-9; 9 bases line up with TRBD1. The CDR3 length is 13 residues. Germline V lookup: CDR1 SEHNR, CDR2 FQNEAQ (reference sequence). V lost 3 bases to trimming and J lost 5 bases; unmatched junction nucleotides: 1. DNA for the CDR3: TGTGCCAGCAGCTTCGGGACAGGGTATGGCTACACCTTC. It specifies CASSFGTGYGYTF.

The chain joins TRBV19 to TRBJ1-4; D ambiguous. This CDR3 is 13 amino acids long. Germline V lookup: CDR1 LNHDA, CDR2 SQIVND (reference sequence). Trimming pared 4 bases from V and 8 bases from J, leaving 11 bases between. In nucleotides, the CDR3 is TGTGCCAGTAGTACCCGGGAAGGGGAAAAACTGTTTTTT. Protein: CASSTREGEKLFF.